This is a list of T cell receptor beta chains from one sample in a study of CD8 T cells in ankylosing spondylitis. TCRdb called the 5' RACE reads again in MiXCR, with one record for every CDR3 protein. The top ten hold 0.51% of the sample, which has around 890,000 distinct CDR3 sequences, over 9.5% seen once. What was sequenced was blood, either unsorted or a sorted T cell fraction (not recorded which). Receptor source: a male donor with ankylosing spondylitis. CDR3s include the opening cysteine and the closing phenylalanine or tryptophan. Fields, in order: V gene, J gene, clone size, D gene, CDR3 DNA, CDR3 protein. D genes are given only for firm matches. Size tells how often a clone was seen (once, few, many) or the class of an expanded clone, and some rows leave it out.

TRBV20-1	TRBJ2-1	many	NA	TGCAGTGCTAGGGACTACCCTACAGTCAATGAGCAGTTCTTC	CSARDYPTVNEQFF
TRBV4-3	TRBJ1-2	few	NA	TGCGCCAGCAGCCAAGATAGGAGGCCTGATGGCTACACCTTC	CASSQDRRPDGYTF
TRBV20-1	TRBJ2-1	many	NA	TGCAGTGCTAGAGATGTGGCGGCGGGATCCTACAATGAGCAGTTCTTC	CSARDVAAGSYNEQFF
TRBV7-2	TRBJ1-6	many	TRBD1	TGTGCCAGCAGCTTAAAGGGGGCCAATTCACCCCTCCACTTT	CASSLKGANSPLHF
TRBV28	TRBJ1-2	NA	TRBD1	TGTGCCAGCAGGAGCAGGGGGTTTAGGGGTGGCTACACCTTC	CASRSRGFRGGYTF
TRBV4-3	TRBJ2-3	few	NA	TGCGCCAGCAGCCCACGGGGGCGGGGGATCCGCACAGATACGCAGTATTTT	CASSPRGRGIRTDTQYF
TRBV7-2	TRBJ2-5	NA	TRBD1	TGTGCCAGCAGCTTATTCGGGACAGGGGGCATCGGAGAGACCCAGTACTTC	CASSLFGTGGIGETQYF
TRBV5-1	TRBJ2-7	few	TRBD1	TGCGCCAGCAGCTTTACAGGACAGGGGAGCTCCTACGAGCAGTACTTC	CASSFTGQGSSYEQYF
TRBV18	TRBJ1-1	NA	TRBD1	TGTGCCAGCTCACCAATAGGGGGCTTGACTGAAGCTTTCTTT	CASSPIGGLTEAFF
TRBV7-2	TRBJ2-7	few	NA	TGTGCCAGCAGCCCGGGACACTCGAGGAACTACGAGCAGTACTTC	CASSPGHSRNYEQYF
TRBV6-1	TRBJ1-5	NA	TRBD1	TGTGCCAGCAGTGAAGCCATCTCTCTCCGGGACAGATATCAGCCCCAGCATTTT	CASSEAISLRDRYQPQHF
TRBV13	TRBJ2-7	few	NA	TGTGCCAGCAGCTTAGGGTCGAGGCATATCTACGAGCAGTACTTC	CASSLGSRHIYEQYF
TRBV12-3/TRBV12-4	TRBJ1-6	NA	NA	TGTGCCAGCAGTTTAGTTCAAAATTCACCCCTCCACTTT	CASSLVQNSPLHF
TRBV5-1	TRBJ2-5	NA	TRBD2	TGCGCCAGCAGTCAAGGGACTAGCGGGAGACTGGAGACCCAGTACTTC	CASSQGTSGRLETQYF
TRBV6-1	TRBJ1-1	NA	NA	TGTGCCAGCAGCCAGGGATCATGGAACACTGAAGCTTTCTTT	CASSQGSWNTEAFF
TRBV3-1	TRBJ2-1	few	NA	TGTGCCAGCAGCCAAAAGATTGCTTTTACTATCCTACAAGGTGGGCAGTTCTTC	CASSQKIAFTILQGGQFF
TRBV5-1	TRBJ2-5	few	TRBD1	TGCGCCAGCAGCCCAAGGACAGGGGGATCGGAGACCCAGTACTTC	CASSPRTGGSETQYF
TRBV9	TRBJ1-5	NA	NA	TGTGCCAGCAGCGTAGGGTGGGGAAGGGAGAATCAGCCCCAGCATTTT	CASSVGWGRENQPQHF
TRBV19	TRBJ2-2	NA	TRBD1	TGTGCCAGTAGGGGAAGGTTGGCAGGGGGCGGGGAGCTGTTTTTT	CASRGRLAGGGELFF
TRBV3-1	TRBJ1-6	few	NA	TGTGCCAGCAGCCAAGATAACTCACCCCTCCACTTT	CASSQDNSPLHF
TRBV29-1	TRBJ2-5	few	NA	TGCAGCGTTGGATTTCTGACGGACTTCTCCAATCAAGAGACCCAGTACTTC	CSVGFLTDFSNQETQYF
TRBV5-1	TRBJ2-1	NA	TRBD1	TGCGCCAGCAGCTCGTTCGTTTTGACAGGGATAGTGTGGAATGAGCAGTTCTTC	CASSSFVLTGIVWNEQFF
TRBV7-2	TRBJ2-7	few	NA	TGTGCCAGCAGCTTAAAACCCACTTCCGAGCAGTACTTC	CASSLKPTSEQYF
TRBV18	TRBJ2-7	NA	NA	TGTGCCAGCTCGCCCACGGACCCCTACAGATCCTACGAGCAGTACTTC	CASSPTDPYRSYEQYF
TRBV20-1	TRBJ2-1	few	NA	TGCAGTGCTAGAGGCGGTAGGGAGACCTACAATGAGCAGTTCTTC	CSARGGRETYNEQFF
TRBV20-1	TRBJ1-6	NA	NA	TGCAGTGCTATGGGGACCGTATCGGAACCCCTCCACTTT	CSAMGTVSEPLHF
TRBV6-2/TRBV6-3	TRBJ1-1	few	NA	TGTGCCACTACGTTCACGGCCGGGTTCTCTGAAGCTTTCTTT	CATTFTAGFSEAFF
TRBV20-1	TRBJ2-1	few	NA	TGCAGTGCTAGTAGGGGAGGAATCTTCTACAATGAGCAGTTCTTC	CSASRGGIFYNEQFF
TRBV10-3	TRBJ2-1	many	NA	TGTGCCATCAGTGGCAGGGGCAATGAGCAGTTCTTC	CAISGRGNEQFF
TRBV4-1	TRBJ2-7	many	NA	TGCGCCAGCAGCCAAGGGAGACAGCTGTTCTTC	CASSQGRQLFF
TRBV18	TRBJ1-1	few	NA	TGTGCCAGCTCACCACCGGACATGAAAGCTTTCTTT	CASSPPDMKAFF
TRBV20-1	TRBJ2-3	NA	TRBD2	TGCAGGGGGGCGAGGGGACTAGCGGGGGTGCTTACGCAGTATTTT	CRGARGLAGVLTQYF
TRBV4-2	TRBJ2-5	few	NA	TGTGCCAGCAGCCAGGGTATGAGGAAGACCCAGTACTTC	CASSQGMRKTQYF
TRBV15	TRBJ1-4	NA	NA	TGTGCCACCAGCAGAGATCCTAACCGGGCGTTTTTT	CATSRDPNRAFF
TRBV5-1	TRBJ1-6	few	TRBD1	TGCGCCAGCAGCTCGGGGACAGGGGCCTCCTATAATTCACCCCTCCACTTT	CASSSGTGASYNSPLHF
TRBV20-1	TRBJ1-2	NA	NA	TGCAGTGCCCCGGGCTTCGGGAATGAAGGCTACACCTTC	CSAPGFGNEGYTF
TRBV7-9	TRBJ2-5	few	NA	TGTGCCAGCAGTCGATCTTTGTACCAAGAGACCCAGTACTTC	CASSRSLYQETQYF
TRBV20-1	TRBJ2-7	NA	NA	TGCAGAAATGGACAGATCATTACCTACGAGCAGTACTTC	CRNGQIITYEQYF
TRBV5-1	TRBJ2-3	NA	NA	TGCGCCAGCAGCGGCGGGACACTTATGGATACGCAGTATTTT	CASSGGTLMDTQYF
TRBV7-9	TRBJ2-6	NA	NA	TGTGCCAGCAGCCGCACGGAGACTCTCGGGACTTTC	CASSRTETLGTF
TRBV20-1	TRBJ2-7	NA	NA	TGCAGTGCTATAACCTGGAGAAGCTCCTACGAGCAGTACTTC	CSAITWRSSYEQYF
TRBV20-1	TRBJ1-6	NA	NA	TGCAGTGCTAACAGGGCGAATTCACCCCTCCACTTT	CSANRANSPLHF
TRBV12-3/TRBV12-4	TRBJ1-1	few	TRBD1	TGTGCCAGCAGTTTAATTGAGGACAGGTCGAATGAAGCTTTCTTT	CASSLIEDRSNEAFF
TRBV12-3/TRBV12-4	TRBJ2-5	few	TRBD2	TGTGCCAGCAGTTCGACCCGGGAGGGAGAGACCCAGTACTTC	CASSSTREGETQYF
TRBV7-2	TRBJ2-1	few	NA	TGTGCCAGCACCCTCAGGGGCGGGACCCTTACCTACAATGAGCAGTTCTTC	CASTLRGGTLTYNEQFF
TRBV5-6	TRBJ2-1	few	TRBD1	TGTGCCAGCAGCTTCCTACAGGGGTTTGGTTACAATGAGCAGTTCTTC	CASSFLQGFGYNEQFF
TRBV7-8	TRBJ1-6	few	NA	TGTGCCAGCAGCACTGTCGGTTCACCCCTCCACTTT	CASSTVGSPLHF
TRBV7-2	TRBJ2-2	few	NA	TGTGCCAGCAGCTTTTTCCAAGGCGCCGGGGAGCTGTTTTTT	CASSFFQGAGELFF
TRBV29-1	TRBJ2-7	few	NA	TGCAGCGTTGGAGGCGGAAGAGGCCCCTACGAGCAGTACTTC	CSVGGGRGPYEQYF
TRBV20-1	TRBJ2-7	many	TRBD2	TGCAGTGCTAGAGTGGAGACTAGCGGGGATCGGTACGAGCAGTACTTC	CSARVETSGDRYEQYF
TRBV12-5	TRBJ2-6	few	TRBD2	TGTGCTAGTGGTTCGTGGAAACTAGCGGGTCCCTCTGGGGCCAACGTCCTGACTTTC	CASGSWKLAGPSGANVLTF
TRBV19	TRBJ2-4	NA	TRBD2	TGTGCCAGTAGTATTTTCAGCGGGGGGGCCGGAAACATTCAGTACTTC	CASSIFSGGAGNIQYF
TRBV7-2	TRBJ2-1	NA	TRBD1	TGTGCGTGGGGTTACGGGACAGGGATTAGTGAGCAGTTCTTC	CAWGYGTGISEQFF
TRBV20-1	TRBJ1-1	many	NA	TGCAGTGCTAGAGATCGGGACGAAGCTTTCTTT	CSARDRDEAFF
TRBV20-1	TRBJ2-7	NA	NA	TGCAGTGCTGATAGCTGGAGTTCTTACGAGCAGTACTTC	CSADSWSSYEQYF